The 25 T cell receptor beta chains below come from one sample, sequenced in a study of technical replicates of blood from a few donors (dated by TCRdb to the late 2010s). The library was generated by the immunoSEQ multiplex PCR assay. TCRdb stores this immuneACCESS table with in-frame sequences only. Part of the clones is absent; in the studies checked, under half of the shortfall reflects unresolved V genes, and no reason is known for the rest. The sample table shows tens of thousands of clones, and 98% are seen once. Approximately 0.21% of the sample goes to the ten largest clones. The sequencing input was T cells isolated from PBMCs. The receptors shown here come from a human donor in good health.

The rearrangement uses TRBV19 and TRBJ1-5, with 8 bases identical to TRBD1. The V gene end was trimmed by 5 bases and the J gene end by 6 bases; junction bases not matched to a gene: 6. The CDR3 runs to 14 residues. Germline-derived CDR1 and CDR2 are LNHDA and SQIVND (reference sequence). CDR3 in amino acids: CASSSTGEGQPQHF. The CDR3 DNA sequence: TGTGCCAGTAGTTCGACAGGGGAGGGTCAGCCCCAGCATTTT.

The genes are TRBV18 and TRBJ1-4, with D possibly TRBD1 on 6 matching bases. Trimming cost V 3 bases and J 5 bases, with 13 bases left between them. Germline lookup yields CDR1 KGHSH and CDR2 LQKENI. The CDR3 covers 15 residues. CDR3 DNA: TGTGCCAGCTCACCCCCAGGGGCCCCCAATGAAAAACTGTTTTTT. Its translation is CASSPPGAPNEKLFF.

Concerning this clone: Mismatch with germline at one junction end may stem from a read error. CDR3 sequence: CASSPLAGVEPSTDTQYF. The DNA of the CDR3 is TGTGCTAGCAGCCCATTAGCGGGAGTTGAGCCTAGCACAGATACGCAGTATTTT. The genes are TRBV7-7 and TRBJ2-3, with 9 nucleotides matching TRBD2. CDR1 is SSHAT, CDR2 FNYEAQ, per germline (reference sequence). The CDR3 covers 18 residues.

The chain carries TRBV29-1 and TRBJ2-7, with D perhaps matching TRBD2 (6 bases). V lost 4 bases and J 3 bases, leaving 16 bases between the germline ends. Germline V gives CDR1 SQVTM, CDR2 ANQGSEA. The CDR3 spans 14 residues. In DNA, the CDR3 is TGCAGCGTTGGCTTTGCGGGGAAGAGCTACGAGCAGTACTTC. Translating it yields CSVGFAGKSYEQYF.

The chain uses TRBV4-1 and TRBJ1-2, with D hard to call. The germline gives CDR1 MGHRA, CDR2 YSYEKL. Trimming removed 3 bases at V and 1 base at J, with 6 bases between. This CDR3 region has 13 residues. This chain's CDR3 is CASSHSVNYGYTF. The CDR3 region has the DNA TGCGCCAGCAGCCACTCAGTTAACTATGGCTACACCTTC.

The chain is built from TRBV5-6 and TRBJ1-5; TRBD1 matches 11 bases. Germline CDR1 reads SGHDT; CDR2 reads YYEEEE. The V and J ends lost 3 bases and 6 bases, in that order; junction bases with no gene match: 5. This CDR3 is built from 15 residues. CDR3 region: CASSWGTGGSQPQHF. In DNA, the CDR3 is TGTGCCAGCAGCTGGGGGACAGGGGGTAGTCAGCCCCAGCATTTT.

V usage is TRBV30 and J usage is TRBJ2-5, with D possibly TRBD2 on 6 matching bases. Germline CDR1 is GTSNPN and CDR2 is SVGIG (reference sequence). The CDR3 loop spans 15 amino acids. Trimming left V 3 bases short and J 1 base short, with 15 bases between. In DNA, the CDR3 is TGTGCCTGGAGCGTGGGCGGGACCGTCCAAGAGACCCAGTACTTC. Translating it yields CAWSVGGTVQETQYF.

The chain is built from TRBV7-3 and TRBJ2-1, with TRBD2 as a possible D gene (5 bases). The ends were cut back, 0 bases at V and 0 bases at J, with 6 bases in the middle. CDR1 SGHTA and CDR2 FQGTGA come from the germline V gene. CDR3 length: 15 amino acids. CDR3 residues: CASSLTGSSYNEQFF. The CDR3 DNA reads as TGTGCCAGCAGCTTAACGGGGAGCTCCTACAATGAGCAGTTCTTC.

The chain couples TRBV2 to TRBJ2-2, with TRBD1 matching over 8 bases. CDR1 SNHLY and CDR2 FYNNEI come from the germline V gene. V was pared by 3 bases and J by 1 base, with 7 bases of the junction left unmatched. The CDR3 is 17 amino acids. The CDR3 coding sequence is TGTGCCAGCAGTGACCCGACAGGGGAAAGGAACACCGGGGAGCTGTTTTTT. The encoded protein is CASSDPTGERNTGELFF.

CDR3 nucleotide sequence: TGCAGTGCACCCAGGGAGGCTGGCTACACCTTC. Its translation is CSAPREAGYTF. The rearrangement joins TRBV20-1 to TRBJ1-2, with TRBD1 as a possible D gene (5 bases). This CDR3 region has 11 residues. The germline gives CDR1 DFQATT, CDR2 SNEGSKA (reference sequence). Trimming removed 6 bases at V and 7 bases at J, with 12 bases between.

The chain recombines TRBV29-1 with TRBJ2-3, with D perhaps matching TRBD2 (6 bases). Looked up from germline, CDR1 is SQVTM and CDR2 is ANQGSEA. The CDR3 is 15 amino acids. V was clipped by 4 bases and J by 0 bases, with 14 bases between them. The CDR3 region has the DNA TGCAGCGTTGGGCCCGGGACTGCTAGCACAGATACGCAGTATTTT. Protein: CSVGPGTASTDTQYF.

The chain couples TRBV18 to TRBJ1-5, with TRBD1 as a possible D gene (6 bases). Germline CDR1 reads KGHSH; CDR2 reads LQKENI. This CDR3 has 18 amino acids. V was pared by 3 bases and J by 0 bases, with 18 bases between. CDR3 in amino acids: CASSPIPPTGNSNQPQHF. CDR3 sequence (DNA): TGTGCCAGCTCACCGATCCCCCCCACAGGGAATAGCAATCAGCCCCAGCATTTT.

This clone was picked up one time. The chain couples TRBV25-1 to TRBJ2-2, with TRBD2 matching over 11 bases. Trimming at V came to 5 bases and at J to 2 bases, leaving 7 bases not matched to a gene. CDR3 size: 17 residues. Germline V CDR1 and CDR2: MGHDK, SYGVNS. The CDR3 DNA sequence: TGTGCCAGCAGTACAGTAGCGGGAGGGCTTAACACCGGGGAGCTGTTTTTT. Amino acids: CASSTVAGGLNTGELFF.

The chain employs TRBV6-5 and TRBJ2-1; D possibly corresponds to TRBD2 (5 bases). This CDR3 spans 14 amino acids. Looked up from germline, CDR1 is MNHEY and CDR2 is SVGAGI. With 1 base removed from V and 7 bases from J, the gap between germline ends came to 11 bases. DNA of the CDR3: TGTGCCAGCAGTTACTTAGGCGGGCGGAATGAGCAGTTCTTC. Encoded protein: CASSYLGGRNEQFF.

The gene calls are TRBV6-5 and TRBJ2-7; 7 nucleotides align to TRBD2. The CDR3 runs to 16 residues. Looked up from germline, CDR1 is MNHEY and CDR2 is SVGAGI. V dropped 0 bases and J dropped 2; count of bases not matched to a gene: 7. The CDR3 nucleotides are TGTGCCAGCAGTTACTCGGGCGGGGGAGGGCCCTACGAGCAGTACTTC. Its protein product is CASSYSGGGGPYEQYF.

The chain couples TRBV9 to TRBJ1-1, with 7 bases fitting TRBD1. Germline trimming cut 3 bases from V and 4 bases from J; bases unmatched to any gene: 3. From germline, CDR1 is SGDLS and CDR2 YYNGEE. The CDR3 loop spans 13 amino acids. In DNA, the CDR3 is TGTGCCAGCAGCGGAGCAGGGGGCACTGAAGCTTTCTTT. This codes for CASSGAGGTEAFF.

The chain employs TRBV6-6 and TRBJ2-7; D uncertain. V was pared by 0 bases and J by 3 bases, with 6 bases between. In germline, CDR1 is MNHNY, CDR2 SVGAGI (reference sequence). This CDR3 has 13 residues. The CDR3 region is CASSYSNYYEQYF. Here the CDR3 DNA reads TGTGCCAGCAGTTACTCGAACTACTACGAGCAGTACTTC.

V is TRBV2 and J is TRBJ2-7, with D perhaps matching TRBD1 (5 bases). From germline, CDR1 is SNHLY and CDR2 FYNNEI. The CDR3 spans 15 residues. The V end lost 2 bases, the J end lost 4 bases, and 15 bases lay between the germline ends. The CDR3 DNA reads TGTGCCAGCAGTGAACTCTCAGGGTTTGAATACGAGCAGTACTTC. Encoded protein: CASSELSGFEYEQYF.

This clone was seen only once. This rearrangement joins TRBV7-3 to TRBJ1-2; D gene ambiguous. Germline CDR1 reads SGHTA; CDR2 reads FQGTGA. Trimming took 4 bases from V and 8 from J, leaving 14 bases between them. The CDR3 spans 13 residues. CDR3 protein: CASSSRFGQGYTF. CDR3 in DNA: TGTGCCAGCAGCTCCCGATTTGGCCAGGGCTACACCTTC.

The CDR3 reads CASSHLVWTGTTDTQYF. In nucleotides, the CDR3 is TGTGCCAGCAGTCACTTAGTTTGGACAGGCACCACAGATACGCAGTATTTT. The chain carries TRBV2 and TRBJ2-3; TRBD1 matches 7 bases. Trimming cost V 5 bases and J 2 bases; bases outside gene matches: 13. This CDR3 has 17 residues. The germline CDR1 and CDR2 sequences are SNHLY and FYNNEI.

The chain combines TRBV28 with TRBJ1-2; the D is unclear. The germline CDR1 and CDR2 sequences are MDHEN and SYDVKM. The CDR3 runs 12 residues. Trimming took 6 bases from V and 8 from J, leaving 13 bases between them. The CDR3 nucleotides read TGTGCCAGCAGATCGGGAAAGAGAGGCTACACCTTC. It is translated as CASRSGKRGYTF.

The genes are TRBV28 and TRBJ2-7; no firm D call. V lost 1 base and J 6 bases, leaving 7 bases between the germline ends. Germline V gene sequence: CDR1 MDHEN, CDR2 SYDVKM. The CDR3 is made up of 12 amino acids. CDR3 residues: CASSLSPGEQYF. The CDR3 DNA reads TGTGCCAGCAGTTTATCTCCGGGCGAGCAGTACTTC.

The chain uses TRBV25-1 and TRBJ2-1; 10 nucleotides match TRBD1. The CDR3 totals 16 residues. Germline-derived CDR1 and CDR2 are MGHDK and SYGVNS. J gave up 2 bases and V 4 bases, and 5 bases lay outside the gene matches. DNA for the CDR3: TGTGCCAGCAGTGCCTTCGGGACAGGGGCCTACAATGAGCAGTTCTTC. Its translation is CASSAFGTGAYNEQFF.

The CDR3 sequence: CASSGLIAGGGNEQFF. CDR3 sequence (DNA): TGTGCCAGCAGCGGACTAATAGCGGGAGGTGGAAATGAGCAGTTCTTC. The chain employs TRBV9 and TRBJ2-1; 10 bases agree with TRBD2. The CDR3 runs 16 residues. Germline CDR1 is SGDLS and CDR2 is YYNGEE. V dropped 3 bases and J dropped 7; count of bases not matched to a gene: 10.

The chain employs TRBV9 and TRBJ2-1, with 8 bases matching TRBD2. Trimming took 0 bases from V and 8 from J; bases not matched to a gene: 10. In germline, CDR1 is SGDLS, CDR2 YYNGEE. The length of the CDR3 is 16 residues. The CDR3 spells CASSVGVKRETDEQFF. CDR3 sequence (DNA): TGTGCCAGCAGCGTAGGGGTAAAGCGGGAGACCGATGAGCAGTTCTTC.